The 7 T cell receptor beta chains given below trace back to one sample, sequenced in a study of blood T cell repertoires in COVID-19. Clones were sequenced by immunoSEQ multiplex PCR, and TCRdb holds only the in-frame ones, with some missing. The sample holds 120,000 or so clones, roughly 89% seen once. The sequencing input was peripheral blood. All receptors come from a woman between 45 and 65 years old with acute or convalescent COVID-19.

The gene calls are TRBV7-9 and TRBJ1-3; TRBD1 is a possible D gene (5 bases). The CDR3 spans 16 residues. Trimming stripped 3 bases from V and 0 bases from J, with 12 bases between. Germline V gene lookup returns CDR1 SEHNR and CDR2 FQNEAQ (reference sequence). The CDR3 coding sequence is TGTGCCAGCAGCTTTTCTGGGGACTACTCTGGAAACACCATATATTTT. The encoded protein is CASSFSGDYSGNTIYF.

The V gene is TRBV19, the J gene TRBJ1-4, with 8 bases matching TRBD1. The CDR3 totals 22 residues. Germline CDR1 reads LNHDA; CDR2 reads SQIVND (reference sequence). V shed 10 bases and J 0 bases; nucleotides not matched to a gene: 28. The chain's CDR3 is CATTVTQGAIFAPSTTNEKLFF. The CDR3, as DNA: TGTGCCACCACCGTGACGCAGGGGGCTATTTTCGCCCCGTCAACAACTAATGAAAAACTGTTTTTT.

This clone was counted once. The chain couples TRBV7-9 to TRBJ1-2; D gene ambiguous. CDR3 size: 14 residues. V was shortened by 1 base and J by 4 bases, with 10 bases between the two germline ends. Germline V lookup: CDR1 SEHNR, CDR2 FQNEAQ (reference sequence). The CDR3 region is CASSLGGEAYGYTF. The CDR3 nucleotides read TGTGCCAGCAGCTTAGGTGGGGAGGCCTATGGCTACACCTTC. Full variable domain (rest looked up from reference TRBV7-9 and TRBJ1-2): DTGVSQNPRHKITKRGQNVTFRCDPISEHNRLYWYRQTLGQGPEFLTYFQNEAQLEKSRLLSDRFSAERPKGSFSTLEIQRTEQGDSAMYLCASSLGGEAYGYTFGSGTRLTVV.

The chain recombines TRBV24-1 with TRBJ1-2; 11 bases are shared with TRBD1. The J segment lost 3 bases and the V segment lost 4 bases, leaving 3 bases of the junction unmatched. The germline CDR1 and CDR2 sequences are KGHDR and SFDVKD. This CDR3 spans 15 amino acids. The CDR3 nucleotides are TGTGCCACCAGTGAGCCGGGACAGGGGGACTATGGCTACACCTTC. Translated: CATSEPGQGDYGYTF.

There are a few counts of this clone. Other DNA sequences in the same sample also yield this CDR3. V is TRBV5-1 and J is TRBJ1-2; maybe TRBD1 (5 bases). V was pared by 4 bases and J by 1 base, with 8 bases between. Germline V gene data show CDR1 as SGHRS and CDR2 as YFSETQ. The CDR3 extends over 13 amino acids. The CDR3 nucleotides read TGCGCCAGCAGCCCGCAGGGTAACTATGGCTACACCTTC. It translates to CASSPQGNYGYTF.

CDR3 sequence reads: CASFTRTGGNYGYTF. The CDR3 nucleotides are TGTGCCAGTTTTACCAGGACAGGAGGAAACTATGGCTACACCTTC. V gene TRBV19 combines with J gene TRBJ1-2, with 7 positions matching TRBD1. The CDR3 consists of 15 residues. Germline V lookup: CDR1 LNHDA, CDR2 SQIVND (reference sequence). With V trimmed by 8 bases and J by 2 bases, 11 bases remained unmatched.

This clone was picked up one time. V usage is TRBV19 and J usage is TRBJ1-2, with D maybe TRBD1 (5 bases). The germline V gene encodes CDR1 LNHDA and CDR2 SQIVND (reference sequence). The CDR3 runs 13 residues. Deletions cut 1 base from V and 6 bases from J, with 9 bases between. The DNA for the CDR3 is TGTGCCAGTAGTATAGTTCAGGGCCATGGCTACACCTTC. Protein sequence: CASSIVQGHGYTF.